The 26 T cell receptor beta chains below were found in one sample sequenced in a study of early T cells in non-severe SARS-CoV-2 infection. In TCRdb, the 5' RACE reads were re-called with MiXCR into one record per CDR3 protein. The top ten clones hold approximately 4.5% of a sample with about 39,000 distinct CDR3 sequences, approximately 7.1% of them seen once. Material: whole blood. These receptors were obtained from an adult who was a healthcare worker with PCR-confirmed SARS-CoV-2 infection or an uninfected control (not recorded which).

Ten or more counts support this clonotype. This chain connects TRBV6-6 to TRBJ2-7; D unresolved. The CDR3 has 17 residues. V lost 2 bases to trimming and J lost 2 bases, with 19 bases between them. The germline V gene encodes CDR1 MNHNY and CDR2 SVGAGI (reference sequence). CDR3 bases: TGTGCCAGCAGTTACCCCCCCGGAGACCTAAAGCCCTACGAGCAGTACTTC. Translating it yields CASSYPPGDLKPYEQYF.

V usage is TRBV12-3 or TRBV12-4 and J usage is TRBJ2-7; D is possibly TRBD1 (5 bases). The CDR3 covers 12 residues. Trimming shortened V by 6 bases and J by 6 bases, and 12 bases separated the two germline ends. Here the CDR3 DNA reads TGTGCCAGCAGCCCAGGGTTTGGCGAGCAGTACTTC. Encoded protein: CASSPGFGEQYF.

Within the sample, this clonotype is medium-sized. This chain connects TRBV20-1 to TRBJ1-4, with TRBD1 matching 7 bases. V lost 1 base, J lost 8 bases, and 7 bases stayed unmatched. Germline assignment: CDR1 DFQATT and CDR2 SNEGSKA (reference sequence). The CDR3 contains 14 residues. The CDR3 DNA is TGCAGTGCTAGAGTTACAGGGGAGAGAGAAAAACTGTTTTTT. Residues: CSARVTGEREKLFF.

This clonotype was seen at least ten times. The chain has TRBV19 and TRBJ1-5, with 8 bases identical to TRBD1. After removal of 1 base from V and 6 bases from J, the junction contained 5 bases not matched to a gene. This CDR3 contains 15 residues. Germline V gene sequence: CDR1 LNHDA, CDR2 SQIVND (reference sequence). CDR3 bases: TGTGCCAGTAGTATAGGGGGGACAGGTGGTCAGCCCCAGCATTTT. Protein product: CASSIGGTGGQPQHF.

This CDR3 is CASSPGQGNSPLHF. The CDR3 DNA reads TGTGCCAGCAGCCCGGGACAGGGGAATTCACCCCTCCACTTT. V is TRBV3-1 and J is TRBJ1-6, with TRBD1 matching 10 bases. Germline trimming cut 4 bases from V and 7 bases from J; bases unmatched to any gene: 1. The CDR3 covers 14 residues. CDR1 is LGHDT, CDR2 YNNKEL, per germline (reference sequence). Combining the CDR3 with reference TRBV3-1 and TRBJ1-6 gives the whole variable domain DTAVSQTPKYLVTQMGNDKSIKCEQNLGHDTMYWYKQDSKKFLKIMFSYNNKELIINETVPNRFSPKSPDKAHLNLHINSLELGDSAVYFCASSPGQGNSPLHFGNGTRLTVT.

The V gene is TRBV12-3 or TRBV12-4, the J gene TRBJ1-1, with D uncertain. The CDR3 sequence is 14 residues long. V was shortened by 1 base and J by 3 bases, with 9 bases between the two germline ends. The CDR3 reads CASSLGGSHTEAFF. CDR3 DNA: TGTGCCAGCAGTTTAGGAGGGTCGCACACTGAAGCTTTCTTT.

This clonotype was found a few times. At one of its ends the junction is not consistent with the germline gene, which may arise from a read error. J is TRBJ2-7 and V is TRBV6-2 or TRBV6-3; maybe TRBD2 (5 bases). CDR3 length equals 13 residues. CDR1 and CDR2 from the germline V gene are MNHEY and SVGEGT. The CDR3 sequence: CASTLPDSWEQHF. CDR3 coding DNA: TGTGCCAGCACCCTACCAGATTCTTGGGAGCAGCACTTC.

In its sample, this clonotype was seen many times. The rearrangement uses TRBV12-3 or TRBV12-4 and TRBJ1-5; D is possibly TRBD1 (5 bases). The CDR3 is 13 residues long. Trimming left V 5 bases short and J 2 bases short, with 7 bases between. CDR3 residues: CASSEGRNQPQHF. CDR3 coding DNA: TGTGCCAGCAGTGAGGGGCGCAATCAGCCCCAGCATTTT.

This clonotype has a count of ten or more. The chain is built from TRBV12-3 or TRBV12-4 and TRBJ1-5, with a possible D match to TRBD1 (5 bases). The CDR3 loop spans 15 amino acids. Trimming took off 5 bases at V and 1 base at J, with 12 bases between the two ends. CDR3 loop: CASSPPGQSNQPQHF. In DNA, the CDR3 is TGTGCCAGCAGTCCGCCAGGACAAAGCAATCAGCCCCAGCATTTT.

This clonotype was counted at least ten times. The gene calls are TRBV5-1 and TRBJ2-5, with 8 bases identical to TRBD1. From germline, CDR1 is SGHRS and CDR2 YFSETQ. This CDR3 is 15 amino acids long. The trim removed 4 bases at V and 2 bases at J, leaving 7 bases unmatched. CDR3 DNA: TGCGCCAGCAGCGCCCCCGGGACAGGACAAGAGACCCAGTACTTC. Protein: CASSAPGTGQETQYF.

The CDR3 spells CASSDGDTQYF. The CDR3 nucleotides are TGTGCCAGCAGCGATGGGGATACGCAGTATTTT. The chain is built from TRBV12-3 or TRBV12-4 and TRBJ2-3; D is unclear. This CDR3 is built from 11 residues. Between the trimmed V and J ends, which lost 6 bases and 6 bases, there was a span of 7 bases.

This clonotype has ten or more counts. V usage is TRBV19 and J usage is TRBJ1-6; 9 bases line up with TRBD1. Trimming took 0 bases from V and 11 from J; bases not matched to a gene: 5. This CDR3 spans 15 amino acids. Germline CDR1 LNHDA, CDR2 SQIVND (reference sequence). The CDR3: CASSIEHRGRTPLHF. The CDR3 bases are TGTGCCAGTAGTATAGAGCACAGGGGGCGAACACCCCTCCACTTT. The variable domain in full, with the rest retrieved from reference TRBV19 and TRBJ1-6, is DGGITQSPKYLFRKEGQNVTLSCEQNLNHDAMYWYRQDPGQGLRLIYYSQIVNDFQKGDIAEGYSVSREKKESFPLTVTSAQKNPTAFYLCASSIEHRGRTPLHFGNGTRLTVT.

The genes are TRBV7-8 and TRBJ2-7; D not certain. This CDR3 spans 15 amino acids. Per germline, CDR1 SGHVS and CDR2 FQNEAQ. V was cut by 5 bases and J by 5 bases, with 19 bases left in between. The CDR3, as DNA: TGTGCCAGCAGCCCAGGAAGCCCCACTCGGGACGAGCAGTACTTC. Amino acid sequence: CASSPGSPTRDEQYF.

With respect to this clonotype: The junction shows a germline mismatch at one end, possibly a read error. The chain uses TRBV7-6 and TRBJ1-1; 10 bases match TRBD1. Germline V gives CDR1 SGHVS, CDR2 FNYEAQ. The CDR3 is 16 amino acids. The chain's CDR3 is CASSFSGDRGDTEALF. The CDR3 DNA sequence: TGTGCCAGCAGCTTTAGTGGGGACAGGGGAGACACTGAAGCTCTCTTT.

Ten or more counts support this clonotype. V gene TRBV11-2 combines with J gene TRBJ2-7; D unclear. The germline CDR1 and CDR2 sequences are SGHAT and FQNNGV. Trimming cost V 8 bases and J 0 bases, with 14 bases left between them. The length of the CDR3 is 14 residues. The CDR3 DNA sequence: TGTGCCAGCGGCTCCGGTGTGACCTCCTACGAGCAGTACTTC. Its translation is CASGSGVTSYEQYF.

V and J are TRBV7-2 and TRBJ1-2, with 7 bases fitting TRBD1. CDR3 length: 13 amino acids. The V gene's germline CDR1 is SGHTA and CDR2 FQGNSA. V shed 5 bases, J shed 8 bases, and the junction held 8 bases outside the gene matches. The CDR3: CASSPDRKRGYTF. The CDR3 nucleotides read TGTGCCAGCAGCCCGGACAGGAAGAGGGGCTACACCTTC.

This clonotype came up many times. V is TRBV6-1 and J is TRBJ1-1; D call uncertain. Deletions cut 2 bases from V and 2 bases from J, with 12 bases between. Germline-derived CDR1 and CDR2 are MNHNS and SASEGT. This CDR3 is built from 15 residues. The CDR3 DNA follows: TGTGCCAGCAGTGAAAGGAACTACGTCAACACTGAAGCTTTCTTT. Translated, it gives CASSERNYVNTEAFF.

This clonotype appeared a few times. One junction end does not reproduce the germline sequence, and a read error may be involved. The chain recombines TRBV27 with TRBJ2-5; 7 bases align to TRBD1. The CDR3 is made up of 14 amino acids. Germline V lookup: CDR1 MNHEY, CDR2 SMNVEV (reference sequence). The CDR3 nucleotides read TGTGCCAGCAGTCCGTGGGACAGTGAAGAGACCCGGTACTTC. This sequence encodes CASSPWDSEETRYF.

The rearrangement uses TRBV30 and TRBJ1-4; 12 positions match TRBD1. This CDR3 region has 16 residues. The germline V gene encodes CDR1 GTSNPN and CDR2 SVGIG (reference sequence). V lost 2 bases and J lost 11; bases outside the gene matches: 12. CDR3 DNA: TGTGCCTGGAGTCAATCCCGGGGACAGGGGGCTCCGAAACTGTTTTTT. This codes for CAWSQSRGQGAPKLFF.

This clonotype has ten or more counts. The rearrangement joins TRBV19 to TRBJ1-5; the D gene is possibly TRBD1 (6 bases). CDR3 length: 15 amino acids. CDR1 is LNHDA and CDR2 is SQIVND in the germline V gene (reference sequence). The ends were cut back, 10 bases at V and 3 bases at J, with 19 bases in the middle. The CDR3 loop is CATHRGGRLNQPQHF. The CDR3 coding sequence is TGTGCCACCCACCGCGGGGGCAGACTCAATCAGCCCCAGCATTTT.

This clonotype was observed a few times. The chain has TRBV20-1 and TRBJ2-1, with 9 bases that match TRBD2. Germline V gene lookup returns CDR1 DFQATT and CDR2 SNEGSKA (reference sequence). Losses at the gene ends were 0 bases for V and 8 bases for J; bases not matched to a gene: 14. The CDR3 totals 17 residues. The CDR3 coding sequence is TGCAGTGCTAGAGATCCGGCTAGCGGGGAAAGGGCGGATGAGCAGTTCTTC. It translates to CSARDPASGERADEQFF.

This clonotype was recorded at least ten times. The gene calls are TRBV12-3 or TRBV12-4 and TRBJ2-2, with TRBD2 as a possible D gene (6 bases). The CDR3 totals 18 residues. V lost 7 bases to trimming and J lost 5 bases, with 26 bases between them. Here the CDR3 DNA reads TGTGCCAGCACCTTGGACGTACCCGGGCGGGGCGGGACCGGGGAGCTGTTTTTT. Amino acid sequence: CASTLDVPGRGGTGELFF.

This clonotype appeared many times. V usage is TRBV12-3 or TRBV12-4 and J usage is TRBJ2-1; the D is unclear. The CDR3 is 13 residues long. Trimming took off 7 bases at V and 0 bases at J, with 7 bases between the two ends. CDR3 nucleotide sequence: TGTGCCAGCAAAGTAAGCTCCTACAATGAGCAGTTCTTC. Translation: CASKVSSYNEQFF.

For the CDR3, the DNA is TGCGCCAGCAGCTTGGGACTTACTAGCGGTTCCTACAATGAGCAGTTCTTC. Translation gives CASSLGLTSGSYNEQFF. J is TRBJ2-1 and V is TRBV5-1, with 8 nucleotides matching TRBD2. This CDR3 contains 17 residues. The germline CDR1 and CDR2 sequences are SGHRS and YFSETQ. The V segment lost 0 bases and the J segment 1 base; nucleotides outside the gene matches: 6.

This clonotype appeared many times. The rearrangement joins TRBV3-1 to TRBJ2-3; D remains unclear. This CDR3 has 14 residues. V was trimmed by 4 bases and J by 4 bases, leaving 12 bases between them. The germline CDR1 and CDR2 sequences are LGHDT and YNNKEL (reference sequence). Here the CDR3 reads CASSPLVRADTQYF. CDR3 nucleotides: TGTGCCAGCAGCCCCCTGGTAAGAGCAGATACGCAGTATTTT.

The chain couples TRBV7-2 to TRBJ1-2; 7 nucleotides line up with TRBD1. V was clipped by 1 base and J by 4 bases; unmatched bases: 3. Germline loops: CDR1 SGHTA, CDR2 FQGNSA. The CDR3 spans 14 residues. The CDR3 protein is CASSLEPGGYGYTF. CDR3 in DNA: TGTGCCAGCAGCTTAGAGCCAGGGGGCTATGGCTACACCTTC. The full variable domain, completed using reference TRBV7-2 and TRBJ1-2, is GAGVSQSPSNKVTEKGKDVELRCDPISGHTALYWYRQSLGQGLEFLIYFQGNSAPDKSGLPSDRFSAERTGGSVSTLTIQRTQQEDSAVYLCASSLEPGGYGYTFGSGTRLTVV.